The present TCR beta chain was sequenced within a study of cytomegalovirus exposure and HLA in healthy donors. The table lists this clone with a few counts. Primers: 60 Vbeta forward and 13 Jbeta reverse. This table comes from immunoSEQ multiplex PCR, and its TCRdb copy is limited to in-frame clones, with some not included. This table has 85,000 to 130,000 clones, roughly 80% appearing once. The sequence was collected from a male donor in good health and CMV-seropositive. The sequencing sample was made of PBMCs.

CDR3 sequence (DNA): TGTGCCAGCAGTTTATCCGGGACAGAGAGACAGCCCCAGCATTTT. Translating gives CASSLSGTERQPQHF. This chain joins TRBV27 and TRBJ1-5; TRBD1 matches 7 bases. CDR3 length: 15 residues. After removal of 0 bases from V and 7 bases from J, the junction contained 6 bases not matched to a gene. Per germline, CDR1 MNHEY and CDR2 SMNVEV (reference sequence).